This T cell receptor beta chain came from a study of cytomegalovirus exposure and HLA in healthy donors. Whole-study context: Earlier findings included roughly 100 million unique TCR beta sequences obtained from 150 million to 200 million T cells.

Study-wide points: Associated with HLA alleles at 0.05 false discovery rate in a later analysis were 16,951 TCR beta sequences. The study recorded fewer than 200 TCR beta chains that were cytomegalovirus-associated. Excluded were some V segments that proved indistinguishable, including TRBV6-2 and TRBV6-3.

The CDR3 spans 15 residues. V lost 0 bases and J 6 bases, leaving 15 bases between the germline ends. CDR1 is MGHRA and CDR2 is YSYEKL in the germline V gene. The PCR was carried out with 60 Vbeta primers and 13 Jbeta primers. The assay was immunoSEQ multiplex PCR, and TCRdb's table has in-frame clones only and misses some. The sample comprises 160,000 or so clones, roughly three quarters of which are singletons, and 9.7% rests with the top ten. A remark on this clone: Its antigen is not identified.

The sequenced sample was PBMCs. This receptor was taken from a man younger than 35 in good health and CMV-seropositive. This chain uses TRBV4-1 with TRBJ2-7; no clear D gene. Here the CDR3 DNA reads TGCGCCAGCAGCCAAGATAGTGTCCTAAGTACCGAGCAGTACTTC. It is translated as CASSQDSVLSTEQYF.